These 19 T cell receptor beta chains were sequenced from one sample in a study of blood T cells in healthy people across ages (dated by TCRdb to between 2014 and 2017). The library was prepared using 5' RACE. The instrument given in TCRdb is Illumina HiSeq 2500. A second PCR of about 7 to 12 cycles was run with a J-beta primer mix and a sample-barcoded 5' primer. Through fastp at Q25 and MiXCR, TCRdb rebuilt clones from the public reads, retaining in-frame beta chains. A single entry per CDR3 protein holds the most common genes and DNA from its merged rows. The sample table records around 990,000 distinct CDR3 sequences; approximately 25% of these occur just once. The ten biggest clones cover 0.75% of the sample. Another study also made use of these data, one on T cells of mothers and their children.

Sequencing input: blood. These receptors were obtained from a girl aged 2-10 years in good health.

J is TRBJ2-7 and V is TRBV13; TRBD1 or TRBD2 may be the D gene (7 bases each). V lost 7 bases, J lost 4 bases, and 20 bases lay in between. This CDR3 comprises 15 residues. Looked up from germline, CDR1 is PRHDT and CDR2 is FYEKMQ (reference sequence). In nucleotides, the CDR3 is TGTGCCAGCACCCAGGGGGGGCCCGGGCAGTACGAGCAGTACTTC. Amino acids: CASTQGGPGQYEQYF. Based on the CDR3 plus reference TRBV13 and TRBJ2-7, the full variable domain is AAGVIQSPRHLIKEKRETATLKCYPIPRHDTVYWYQQGPGQDPQFLISFYEKMQSDKGSIPDRFSAQQFSDYHSELNMSSLELGDSALYFCASTQGGPGQYEQYFGPGTRLTVT.

The chain employs TRBV28 and TRBJ2-1; D is uncertain. There are 13 residues in the CDR3. V gave up 7 bases and J gave up 1 base, with 8 bases separating them. In germline, CDR1 is MDHEN, CDR2 SYDVKM. CDR3 sequence reads: CASNRASYNEQFF. The CDR3 DNA sequence: TGTGCCAGCAACCGGGCGTCCTACAATGAGCAGTTCTTC.

This clonotype was detected a few times. The chain uses TRBV20-1 and TRBJ2-5; 9 bases are a match to TRBD1. The trim removed 1 base at V and 4 bases at J, leaving 7 bases unmatched. CDR3 length equals 15 residues. The germline V gene encodes CDR1 DFQATT and CDR2 SNEGSKA (reference sequence). CDR3 nucleotide sequence: TGCAGTGCTAGAGCCATGACAGGGGGTCCAGAGACCCAGTACTTC. It codes for CSARAMTGGPETQYF.

The rearrangement links TRBV29-1 to TRBJ2-7; 7 nucleotides align to TRBD1. The germline V gene has CDR1 SQVTM and CDR2 ANQGSEA. The length of the CDR3 is 15 residues. V was clipped by 4 bases and J by 2 bases; unmatched bases: 11. Written as DNA, the CDR3 is TGCAGCGTTGTAGGCGTTAGACAGGGTCCCTACGAGCAGTACTTC. Protein product: CSVVGVRQGPYEQYF.

This clonotype was seen a few times. The chain joins TRBV28 to TRBJ2-5, with D uncertain. There are 13 residues in the CDR3. Trimming shortened V by 5 bases and J by 4 bases, and 11 bases separated the two germline ends. Germline CDR1 reads MDHEN; CDR2 reads SYDVKM. As DNA, the CDR3 is TGTGCCAGCAGTAAAATAGGTCGAGAGACCCAGTACTTC. Translation gives CASSKIGRETQYF.

The CDR3 DNA sequence: TGCAGTGCTAGCAGGGGGCGAGAGCAGTACTTC. It encodes CSASRGREQYF. The chain carries TRBV20-1 and TRBJ2-7; 8 bases map to TRBD1. The CDR3 runs to 11 residues. Germline CDR1 DFQATT, CDR2 SNEGSKA (reference sequence). V trimming: 3 bases; J trimming: 7 bases; junction bases outside the gene matches: 2.

This chain uses TRBV10-3 with TRBJ2-4, with a tentative D call TRBD2 (5 bases). The V end was cut by 2 bases, the J end by 0 bases, with 8 bases between. Germline V gene data show CDR1 as ENHRY and CDR2 as SYGVKD. This CDR3 is 15 amino acids long. Here the CDR3 DNA reads TGTGCCATCAGTGAGGATGCGGGAGCCAAAAACATTCAGTACTTC. Protein product: CAISEDAGAKNIQYF.

This clonotype was counted only a few times. The CDR3 bases are TGTGCCAGCAGGGTTGGGGAGGCCGATGGCTACACCTTC. Translated, it gives CASRVGEADGYTF. The V gene is TRBV27, the J gene TRBJ1-2; no clear D gene. This CDR3 is built from 13 residues. The V gene's germline CDR1 is MNHEY and CDR2 SMNVEV (reference sequence). The V end lost 6 bases, the J end lost 6 bases, and 14 bases lay between the germline ends.

V and J are TRBV7-2 and TRBJ2-6; D not resolved. Germline V gene lookup returns CDR1 SGHTA and CDR2 FQGNSA. V lost 3 bases and J 0 bases, leaving 9 bases between the germline ends. There are 16 residues in the CDR3. The DNA of the CDR3 is TGTGCCAGCAGCTTTGGGCCTCCCTCTGGGGCCAACGTCCTGACTTTC. This encodes CASSFGPPSGANVLTF.

The sample holds many counts of this clonotype. A read error may account for a junction end that differs from germline. V gene TRBV29-1 combines with J gene TRBJ2-5; perhaps TRBD1 as D (7 bases). Per the germline V gene, CDR1 is SQVTM and CDR2 is ANQGSEA. There are 11 residues in the CDR3. Here the CDR3 reads CSVLWRDSLFF. CDR3 in DNA: TGCAGCGTCCTTTGGCGGGACAGCCTGTTCTTC.

With regard to this clonotype: No conserved phenylalanine or tryptophan is present at the end of the CDR3, so a read error is the likely explanation. The genes are TRBV10-3 and TRBJ2-5; D uncertain. The assigned J gene may be wrong: the sequence end matches TRBJ2-7 better. There are 13 residues in the CDR3. Germline CDR1 and CDR2: ENHRY and SYGVKD. The CDR3 DNA is TGTGCCATCAGTGGACCGGGTGTCCACGAGCAGTACCTC. It codes for CAISGPGVHEQYL.

This clonotype occurred a few times. V usage is TRBV4-3 and J usage is TRBJ2-7; D is undetermined. Germline loops: CDR1 LGHNA, CDR2 YSLEER. V lost 3 bases, J lost 2 bases, and 14 bases lay in between. CDR3 size: 15 residues. CDR3 region: CASSQQNLNPYEQYF. CDR3 coding DNA: TGCGCCAGCAGCCAGCAGAACCTTAACCCCTACGAGCAGTACTTC.

This chain uses TRBV29-1 with TRBJ1-4, with a possible D match to TRBD1 (5 bases). This CDR3 spans 12 amino acids. Looked up from germline, CDR1 is SQVTM and CDR2 is ANQGSEA. Trimming took off 7 bases at V and 12 bases at J, with 18 bases between the two ends. The CDR3 loop is CSAQGRDRQLFF. In DNA form, the CDR3 reads TGCAGCGCTCAGGGAAGGGACCGGCAACTGTTTTTT. Based on the CDR3 plus reference TRBV29-1 and TRBJ1-4, the full variable domain is SAVISQKPSRDICQRGTSLTIQCQVDSQVTMMFWYRQQPGQSLTLIATANQGSEATYESGFVIDKFPISRPNLTFSTLTVSNMSPEDSSIYLCSAQGRDRQLFFGSGTQLSVL.

A few counts support this clonotype. V and J are TRBV6-2 or TRBV6-3 and TRBJ1-6; a possible D gene is TRBD1 (6 bases). Trimming pared 7 bases from V and 10 bases from J, leaving 11 bases between. Germline V lookup: CDR1 MNHEY, CDR2 SVGEGT. The CDR3 length is 12 residues. The CDR3 sequence: CASTGQRSPLHF. Here the CDR3 DNA reads TGTGCCAGCACGGGACAACGCTCACCCCTCCACTTT.

The CDR3 loop reads CSASPEDGLGYTF. The CDR3 DNA reads as TGCAGTGCTAGTCCCGAGGACGGCCTTGGCTACACCTTC. This sequence joins TRBV20-1 and TRBJ1-2; D unclear. The length of the CDR3 is 13 residues. With 3 bases removed from V and 7 bases from J, the gap between germline ends came to 15 bases. Looked up from germline, CDR1 is DFQATT and CDR2 is SNEGSKA (reference sequence).

The table lists this clonotype with a count of one. The genes are TRBV6-6 and TRBJ1-1; tentatively, D is TRBD1 (5 bases). V was cut by 0 bases and J by 2 bases, with 10 bases left in between. The CDR3 sequence is 15 residues long. Germline assignment: CDR1 MNHNY and CDR2 SVGAGI (reference sequence). The CDR3 here is CASSYSKQANTEAFF. The CDR3 bases are TGTGCCAGCAGTTACTCGAAACAGGCCAACACTGAAGCTTTCTTT.

This clonotype occurred a few times. The CDR3 DNA reads as TGTGCCAGCAAGACTAGTTCCGAGCAGTACTTC. Protein sequence: CASKTSSEQYF. This sequence joins TRBV2 and TRBJ2-7; perhaps TRBD2 as D (6 bases). CDR3 length equals 11 residues. Trimming took off 7 bases at V and 6 bases at J, with 10 bases between the two ends. Germline V gene lookup returns CDR1 SNHLY and CDR2 FYNNEI.

This clonotype has a handful of counts. This chain links TRBV7-9 with TRBJ1-1; TRBD1 aligns across 9 bases. The CDR3 consists of 15 residues. V gave up 5 bases and J gave up 3 bases; unmatched junction bases: 7. From germline, CDR1 is SEHNR and CDR2 FQNEAQ (reference sequence). The CDR3 sequence: CASSIRRDRDTEAFF. The CDR3 bases are TGTGCCAGCAGCATTCGGCGGGACAGGGACACTGAAGCTTTCTTT.

The chain joins TRBV29-1 to TRBJ2-3; 16 bases are a match to TRBD2. V lost 6 bases, J lost 1 base, and 4 bases stayed unmatched. Per germline, CDR1 SQVTM and CDR2 ANQGSEA. The CDR3 is made up of 16 amino acids. CDR3 nucleotides: TGCAGCGTCCGCGGGACTAGCGGGGGGGGCACAGATACGCAGTATTTT. Translated, it gives CSVRGTSGGGTDTQYF.